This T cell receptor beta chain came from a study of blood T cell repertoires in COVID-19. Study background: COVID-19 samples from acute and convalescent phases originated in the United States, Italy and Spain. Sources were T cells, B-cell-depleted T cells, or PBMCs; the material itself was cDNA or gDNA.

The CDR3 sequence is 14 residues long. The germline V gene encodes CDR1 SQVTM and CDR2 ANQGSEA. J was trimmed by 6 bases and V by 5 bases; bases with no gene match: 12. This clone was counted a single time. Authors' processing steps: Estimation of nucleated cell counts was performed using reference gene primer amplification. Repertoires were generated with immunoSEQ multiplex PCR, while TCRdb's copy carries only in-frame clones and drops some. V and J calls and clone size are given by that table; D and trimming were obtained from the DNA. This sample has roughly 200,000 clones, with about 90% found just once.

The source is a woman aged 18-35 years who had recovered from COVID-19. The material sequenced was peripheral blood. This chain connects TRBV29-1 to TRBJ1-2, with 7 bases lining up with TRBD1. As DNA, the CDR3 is TGCAGCGTTCAGGACAGGTTCGGGAGTGATGGCTACACCTTC. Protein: CSVQDRFGSDGYTF.